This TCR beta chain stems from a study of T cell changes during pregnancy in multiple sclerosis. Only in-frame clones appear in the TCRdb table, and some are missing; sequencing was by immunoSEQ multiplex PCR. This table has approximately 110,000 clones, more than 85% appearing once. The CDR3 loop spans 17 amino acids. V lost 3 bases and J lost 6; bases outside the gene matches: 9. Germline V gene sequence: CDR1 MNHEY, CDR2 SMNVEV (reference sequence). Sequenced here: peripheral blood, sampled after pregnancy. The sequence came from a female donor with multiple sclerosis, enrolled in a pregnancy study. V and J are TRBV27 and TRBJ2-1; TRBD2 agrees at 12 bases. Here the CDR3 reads CASSFTGLAGTINEQFF. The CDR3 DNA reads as TGTGCCAGCAGTTTTACGGGACTAGCGGGTACAATCAATGAGCAGTTCTTC.